Described below is a single TCR beta chain sequence and its context. The antigen is undetermined. The sample originates from a study of T cell responses to AZD1222 COVID-19 vaccine. Study-level results: Once two AZD1222 doses were given, Spike-specific TCR breadth and depth went up. Along spike, vaccine-associated CD4 TCRs were found throughout, with dominance at 160-218 and 743-854. Targets within unmutated variant regions were reportedly found for nearly half of spike-specific TCRs.

J gave up 5 bases and V 4 bases, and 9 bases lay outside the gene matches. The germline V gene has CDR1 LGHDT and CDR2 YNNKEL (reference sequence). The CDR3 extends over 16 amino acids. TCRdb's copy holds only in-frame clones and misses some; the assay was immunoSEQ multiplex PCR. The profile covers some 84,000 clones, with about 90% appearing a single time and about 16% taken by the ten largest. The receptor comes from an adult in good health. The sample here was peripheral blood, taken on day 0 of AZD1222 vaccination. V usage is TRBV3-1 (or the pseudogene TRBV3-2) and J usage is TRBJ2-5, with 11 bases identical to TRBD1. The CDR3 nucleotides are TGTGCCAGCAGCCTTCCGGACAGGGGGCGGATCGAGACCCAGTACTTC. This translates into CASSLPDRGRIETQYF.